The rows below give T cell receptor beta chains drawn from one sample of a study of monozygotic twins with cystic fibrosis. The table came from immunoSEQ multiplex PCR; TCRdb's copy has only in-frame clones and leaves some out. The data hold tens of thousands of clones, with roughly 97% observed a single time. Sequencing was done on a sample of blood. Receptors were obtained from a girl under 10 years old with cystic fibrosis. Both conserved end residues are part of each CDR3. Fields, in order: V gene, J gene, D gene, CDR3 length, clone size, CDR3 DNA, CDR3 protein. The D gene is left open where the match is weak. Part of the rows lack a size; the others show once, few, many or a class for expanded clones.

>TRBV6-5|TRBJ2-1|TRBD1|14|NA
TGTGCCAGCAGAAACGTGGGACAGGGACGGGAGCAGTTCTTC
CASRNVGQGREQFF
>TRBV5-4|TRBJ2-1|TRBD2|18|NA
TGTGCCAGCAGCTTGGATCAACTAGCGGGCTTCTCCTACAATGAGCAGTTCTTC
CASSLDQLAGFSYNEQFF
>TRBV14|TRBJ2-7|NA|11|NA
TGTGCCAGCAGCCAGGGCTACGAGCAGTACTTC
CASSQGYEQYF
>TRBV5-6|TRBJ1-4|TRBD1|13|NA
TGTGCCAGCAGCCTTGACAGGGGGGAAAAACTGTTTTTT
CASSLDRGEKLFF
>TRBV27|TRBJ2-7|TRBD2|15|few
TGTGCCAGCAGACACGCTAGCGGGAGGGGCTACGAGCAGTACTTC
CASRHASGRGYEQYF
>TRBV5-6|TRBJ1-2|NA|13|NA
TGTGCCAGCAGCTTGGCTGGGAACTATGGCTACACCTTC
CASSLAGNYGYTF
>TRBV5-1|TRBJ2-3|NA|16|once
TGCGCCAGCAGCCCCAGGCGCGAGAGTCGCACAGATACGCAGTATTTT
CASSPRRESRTDTQYF
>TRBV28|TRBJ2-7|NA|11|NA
TGTGCCAGCAGTCCCCGGTCGATGCAGTACTTC
CASSPRSMQYF
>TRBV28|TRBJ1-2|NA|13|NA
TGTGCCAGCAGTTTGGCCAGGGCGGGCGGCTACACCTTC
CASSLARAGGYTF
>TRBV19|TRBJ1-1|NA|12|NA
TGTGCCACTAAGCTGGACGGGACAGAAGCTTTCTTT
CATKLDGTEAFF
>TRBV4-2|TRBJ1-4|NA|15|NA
TGTGCCAGCAGCCAAGATCTGGGAATTAATGAAAAACTGTTTTTT
CASSQDLGINEKLFF
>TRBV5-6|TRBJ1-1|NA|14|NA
TGTGCCAGCAGCTTATTAAGGGGTGGCACTGAAGCTTTCTTT
CASSLLRGGTEAFF
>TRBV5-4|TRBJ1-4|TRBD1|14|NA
TGTGCCAGCAGCGGAACAGGGGGCCGGGAAAAACTGTTTTTT
CASSGTGGREKLFF
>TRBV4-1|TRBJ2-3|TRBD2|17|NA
TGCGCCAGCAGCCATTACCCAGCGGGAGAGCTTGTAGATACGCAGTATTTT
CASSHYPAGELVDTQYF
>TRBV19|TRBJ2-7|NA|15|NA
TGTGCCAGTACCCCGGGGACGGGACTCGCCTACGAGCAGTACTTC
CASTPGTGLAYEQYF
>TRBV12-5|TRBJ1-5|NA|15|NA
TGTGCTAGTGGTTTGGAAGTAGGGGGCAATCAGCCCCAGCATTTT
CASGLEVGGNQPQHF
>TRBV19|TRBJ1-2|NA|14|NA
TGTGCCAGTAGTATAGATTGGGGCCCGGGTGGCTACACCTTC
CASSIDWGPGGYTF
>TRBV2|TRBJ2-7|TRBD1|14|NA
TGTGCCAGCAGGGGACAGGGGCCCTCCTACGAGCAGTACTTC
CASRGQGPSYEQYF
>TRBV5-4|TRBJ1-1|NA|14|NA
TGTGCCAGCAGCCTAGGGACGGGGAACACTGAAGCTTTCTTT
CASSLGTGNTEAFF
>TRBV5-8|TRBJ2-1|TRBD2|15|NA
TGTGCCAGCAGCTTGGGACTAGCGTCTGGGAATGAGCAGTTCTTC
CASSLGLASGNEQFF
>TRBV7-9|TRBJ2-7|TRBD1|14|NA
TGTGCCAGCAGCTCGGGACAGGGCTCCTACGAGCAGTACTTC
CASSSGQGSYEQYF
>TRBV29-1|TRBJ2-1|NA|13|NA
TGCAGCGCCCGGGACCAAATATACAATGAGCAGTTCTTC
CSARDQIYNEQFF
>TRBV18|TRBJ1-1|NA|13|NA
TGTGCCAGCTCACCTTATCCTTCTACTGAAGCTTTCTTT
CASSPYPSTEAFF
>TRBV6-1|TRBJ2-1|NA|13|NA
TGTGCCAGCGGCGGACTGACTAATCGGGAGCAGTTCTTC
CASGGLTNREQFF
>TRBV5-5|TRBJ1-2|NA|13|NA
TGTGCCAGCAGCTTGTCTGGGGACTATGGCTACACCTTC
CASSLSGDYGYTF
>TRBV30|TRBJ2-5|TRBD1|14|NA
TGTGCCTGGACGGGGACAGGGAGTCGGGAGACCCAGTACTTC
CAWTGTGSRETQYF
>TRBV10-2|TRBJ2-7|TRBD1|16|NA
TGCGCCAGCAGTGTAGCATGGGACAGGGGTTCCTACGAGCAGTACTTC
CASSVAWDRGSYEQYF
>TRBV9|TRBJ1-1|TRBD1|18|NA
TGTGCCAGCAGCGTTTCCCGGGACAGGCCCGTTATGAACACTGAAGCTTTCTTT
CASSVSRDRPVMNTEAFF
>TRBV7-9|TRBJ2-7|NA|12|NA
TGTGCCAGCAGCCCGTCAACCTACGAGCAGTACTTC
CASSPSTYEQYF
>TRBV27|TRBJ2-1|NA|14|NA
TGTGCCACCCGGTTCTCTAGTCAGTACGGTGAGCAGTTCTTC
CATRFSSQYGEQFF
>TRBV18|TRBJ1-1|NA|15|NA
TGTGCCAGCTCACCACCGATCCGGGGAAACACTGAAGCTTTCTTT
CASSPPIRGNTEAFF
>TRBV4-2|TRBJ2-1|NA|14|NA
TGTGCCAGCAGCCCGTACAGAGAGAGCAATGAGCAGTTCTTC
CASSPYRESNEQFF
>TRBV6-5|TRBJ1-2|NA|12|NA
TGTGCCACTGTTGATGGGTTTTATGGCTACACCTTC
CATVDGFYGYTF
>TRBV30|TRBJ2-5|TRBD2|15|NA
TGTGCCTGGAGTGTAATAGCGGGAGGGGGAGAGACCCAGTACTTC
CAWSVIAGGGETQYF
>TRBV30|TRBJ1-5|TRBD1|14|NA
TGTGCCTGGAGTGTAGTCAGGGGGAGTCAGCCCCAGCATTTT
CAWSVVRGSQPQHF
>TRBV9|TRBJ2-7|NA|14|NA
TGTGCCAGCAGCCCCAGTCAAACAGGGAATCTCCAGTACTTC
CASSPSQTGNLQYF
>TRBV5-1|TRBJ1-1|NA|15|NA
TGCGCCAGCAGCTTGGTTAGGGAGCGTCCCACTGAAGCTTTCTTT
CASSLVRERPTEAFF
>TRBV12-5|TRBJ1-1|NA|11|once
TGTGCTAGTGGTTTGGACATTGGAGCTTTCTTT
CASGLDIGAFF